This is a list of T cell receptor beta chains from one sample in a study of cytomegalovirus exposure and HLA in healthy donors. This table comes from immunoSEQ multiplex PCR, and its TCRdb copy is limited to in-frame clones, with some not included. This sample has approximately 100,000 clones; roughly four fifths occur once, and the top ten carry about 14%. Sequenced: PBMCs. These receptors came from a male donor in good health and CMV-seropositive. Both conserved end residues are part of each CDR3. D genes are given only for firm matches. Part of the rows lack a size; the others show once, few, many or a class for expanded clones.

TRBD1	TRBV28	NA	TRBJ1-1	TGTGCCAGCAGTTTACAGACAGGGTCTCTTCGCGATGCTTTCTTT	CASSLQTGSLRDAFF
NA	TRBV28	NA	TRBJ1-4	TGTGCCAGCAGTCCCCCCCCGGGGGGAGAAAAACTGTTTTTT	CASSPPPGGEKLFF
TRBD2	TRBV6-1	NA	TRBJ2-5	TGTGCCAGCAGTGGACTGGGGGGACGGGGGGGCACTGAGACCCAGTACTTC	CASSGLGGRGGTETQYF
NA	TRBV4-2	NA	TRBJ2-3	TGTGCCAGCAGCCGGCCGGGGGGCATAACAGATACGCAGTATTTT	CASSRPGGITDTQYF
TRBD2	TRBV11-1	NA	TRBJ2-5	TGTGCCAGCAGCTCCGGGACTAGCGGGGAGCAAGAGACCCAGTACTTC	CASSSGTSGEQETQYF
NA	TRBV5-4	NA	TRBJ1-2	TGTGCCAGCAGCTTGGAATATACTAACTATGGCTACACCTTC	CASSLEYTNYGYTF
NA	TRBV6-1	NA	TRBJ2-5	TGTGCCAGCAGTCGGGACTCCCAAGAGACCCAGTACTTC	CASSRDSQETQYF
NA	TRBV19	few	TRBJ2-5	TGTGCCAGTAGTCGCCCTCAGGGAGGTGGGCAAGAGACCCAGTACTTC	CASSRPQGGGQETQYF
TRBD2	TRBV30	NA	TRBJ2-2	TGTGCCTGGAGTCTTGGGTTTAGCGGGGTCGGCGGGGAGCTGTTTTTT	CAWSLGFSGVGGELFF
NA	TRBV7-7	NA	TRBJ2-5	TGTGCTAGCAGCTTGACACTAGTTGGGGAGACCCAGTACTTC	CASSLTLVGETQYF
NA	TRBV19	NA	TRBJ2-5	TGTGCCAGTAGTCTCCGCGGACAGCAAGAGACCCAGTACTTC	CASSLRGQQETQYF
NA	TRBV5-6	few	TRBJ2-3	TGTGCCAGCAGCTTTCTGGCAGGGAGCACAGATACGCAGTATTTT	CASSFLAGSTDTQYF
TRBD2	TRBV28	NA	TRBJ2-7	TGTGCCAGCAGGGGGGGAGGGGAATACGAGCAGTACTTC	CASRGGGEYEQYF
NA	TRBV5-5	few	TRBJ2-2	TGTGCCAGCAACTTTGACACGAACACCGGGGAGCTGTTTTTT	CASNFDTNTGELFF
NA	TRBV9	NA	TRBJ2-6	TGTGCCAGCAGCCCCCGTGGGGCAATCTCTGGGGCCAACGTCCTGACTTTC	CASSPRGAISGANVLTF
TRBD2	TRBV29-1	NA	TRBJ2-3	TGCAGCGTGTGGGGGGGAAGCACAGATACGCAGTATTTT	CSVWGGSTDTQYF
NA	TRBV7-3	NA	TRBJ2-1	TGTGCCAGCAGCACCGGCCGGGGAGGCAATGAGCAGTTCTTC	CASSTGRGGNEQFF
NA	TRBV4-1	NA	TRBJ1-5	TGCGCCAGCAGCCTGGGCCGGGGGGGACAGCCCCAGCATTTT	CASSLGRGGQPQHF
TRBD1	TRBV28	NA	TRBJ1-5	TGTGCCACCCGACAGGGGCGTCAGCCCCAGCATTTT	CATRQGRQPQHF
TRBD1	TRBV5-8	NA	TRBJ1-5	TGTGCCAGCAGCTTACTGACAGGGTTGGGTAGCAATCAGCCCCAGCATTTT	CASSLLTGLGSNQPQHF
TRBD1	TRBV28	few	TRBJ2-2	TGTGCCAGCAGATCCCGGGACAGGGGGCTCGGGGAGCTGTTTTTT	CASRSRDRGLGELFF
TRBD1	TRBV6-1	few	TRBJ2-5	TGTGCCACCCGGGGACAGGGAGGGACCCAGTACTTC	CATRGQGGTQYF
NA	TRBV7-9	few	TRBJ1-2	TGTGCCAGCAGCTTAGGGAGTTACAGGGACAACTATGGCTACACCTTC	CASSLGSYRDNYGYTF
TRBD1	TRBV10-1	once	TRBJ1-2	TGCGCCAGCAGTCCTCAACCGACAGGGAGTAGAAATGGCTACACCTTC	CASSPQPTGSRNGYTF
NA	TRBV14	NA	TRBJ1-6	TGTGCCAGCAGCCAAGGCGGCTCTTTTCCACCCCTCCACTTT	CASSQGGSFPPLHF
TRBD2	TRBV7-3	few	TRBJ2-7	TGTGCCAGCAGCCAGACTAGCGGGGGCTACGAGCAGTACTTC	CASSQTSGGYEQYF
TRBD2	TRBV5-4	NA	TRBJ2-1	TGTGCCAGCAGATTACCTGCGGGGGGCGCTTACAATGAGCAGTTCTTC	CASRLPAGGAYNEQFF
NA	TRBV21-1	NA	TRBJ1-1	TGTGCCAGCCTGGAGACGAGTAGGAGGGACACTGAAGCTTTCTTT	CASLETSRRDTEAFF
TRBD2	TRBV4-1	NA	TRBJ2-3	TGCGCCAGCAGCCAAGTGAATAGCGGGGGGGCATTAAGTGCAGATACGCAGTATTTT	CASSQVNSGGALSADTQYF
NA	TRBV2	NA	TRBJ2-7	TGTGCCAGCAGGGAGCTCAGGGGCGAGCAGTACTTC	CASRELRGEQYF
TRBD2	TRBV9	once	TRBJ2-2	TGTGCCAGTGGCGGGCTAGCGGGGACTGGTAACACCGGGGAGCTGTTTTTT	CASGGLAGTGNTGELFF
NA	TRBV5-4	NA	TRBJ1-2	TGTGCCAGCAGCTTTGACAGGAGGACTAACTATGGCTACACCTTC	CASSFDRRTNYGYTF
TRBD1	TRBV30	NA	TRBJ1-6	TGTGCCTGGACCGGGACAGGGGACAACACCCTCCACTTT	CAWTGTGDNTLHF
NA	TRBV14	NA	TRBJ2-1	TGTGCCAGCAGCCAAAGGGGGACCATCAACAATGAGCAGTTCTTC	CASSQRGTINNEQFF
NA	TRBV6-5	NA	TRBJ1-4	TGTGCCAGCAGTTACTATCGCTCGGGGGGTGAAAAACTGTTTTTT	CASSYYRSGGEKLFF
TRBD1	TRBV19	NA	TRBJ2-2	TGTGCCAGTAGTTCACGGACAGGGGGCGCCGGCGGGGAGCTGTTTTTT	CASSSRTGGAGGELFF
NA	TRBV15	NA	TRBJ1-2	TGTGCCACCAGCAGGGAGGGTGGCTATGGCTACACCTTC	CATSREGGYGYTF
NA	TRBV18	once	TRBJ1-2	TGTGCCAGCTCACCACCGTTAAAGGGTGGGGCTAAGGTGAACACCTTC	CASSPPLKGGAKVNTF
TRBD2	TRBV5-1	NA	TRBJ2-3	TGCGCCAGCAGCGGCGCTAGCGGGGGAGATACGCAGTATTTT	CASSGASGGDTQYF
TRBD1	TRBV30	NA	TRBJ2-5	TGTGCCTGGAGCAGAGGGACAGGGAACCAAGAGACCCAGTACTTC	CAWSRGTGNQETQYF
TRBD1	TRBV4-3	NA	TRBJ2-5	TGCGCCAGCAGCCAGGACAGGGGATGGGGTAGAGAGACCCAGTACTTC	CASSQDRGWGRETQYF
NA	TRBV30	NA	TRBJ2-3	TGTGCCTGGAGCGCTCAGGCTTATACGCAGTATTTT	CAWSAQAYTQYF